The 21 T cell receptor beta chains listed next were all sequenced from one sample in a study of HIV-infected patients and healthy controls. Antiretroviral therapy had run roughly three months, about 14 weeks, before follow-up blood collection. Whole blood was used without fractionation, so all unsorted peripheral T cells were included. Alpha and beta constant-region primers primed reverse transcription of about 470 ng RNA. Alpha and beta chain libraries were made separately by chain-specific third strand synthesis with multiplexing indices. A single record per CDR3 protein comes from TCRdb applying MiXCR to the 5' RACE reads. The data contain about 8,600 distinct CDR3 sequences, 8% to 9.5% of them singletons. The sample in question was blood, obtained during antiretroviral therapy. Every receptor here comes from an adult with HIV infection.

The table lists this clonotype with many counts. The J gene is TRBJ2-7, the V gene TRBV30, with 7 bases identical to TRBD1. The ends lost 0 bases at V and 1 base at J; junction bases unmatched: 9. CDR3 length: 16 residues. Germline values: CDR1 GTSNPN, CDR2 SVGIG (reference sequence). This CDR3 is CAWSVHRAGGSYEQYF. CDR3 coding DNA: TGTGCCTGGAGTGTACATAGAGCAGGGGGATCCTACGAGCAGTACTTC. The full variable domain, with the rest looked up from reference TRBV30 and TRBJ2-7, is SQTIHQWPATLVQPVGSPLSLECTVEGTSNPNLYWYRQAAGRGLQLLFYSVGIGQISSEVPQNLSASRPQDRQFILSSKKLLLSDSGFYLCAWSVHRAGGSYEQYFGPGTRLTVT.

At least ten counts were recorded for this clonotype. The CDR3 region is CASSLSRDNQPQHF. CDR3 in DNA: TGTGCCAGCAGTTTAAGCAGGGACAATCAGCCCCAGCATTTT. This rearrangement joins TRBV12-3 or TRBV12-4 to TRBJ1-5; D might be TRBD1 (5 bases). This CDR3 spans 14 amino acids. Trimming took off 2 bases at V and 3 bases at J, with 8 bases between the two ends.

In its sample, this clonotype ranks as medium-sized. The chain links TRBV10-3 to TRBJ2-3; the D is unclear. CDR1 and CDR2 from the germline V gene are ENHRY and SYGVKD. V gave up 0 bases and J gave up 4 bases, with 2 bases separating them. The CDR3 sequence is 12 residues long. The CDR3 sequence: CAISESSDTQYF. The CDR3, as DNA: TGTGCCATCAGTGAGTCGTCAGATACGCAGTATTTT.

This chain links TRBV29-1 with TRBJ2-4; 7 bases are shared with TRBD1. CDR3 size: 14 residues. The junction had 4 bases not matched to a gene; V was cut back by 5 bases and J by 0 bases. CDR1 is SQVTM, CDR2 ANQGSEA, per germline. CDR3 DNA: TGCAGCGTTACAGGGGTTCTAGCCAAAAACATTCAGTACTTC. It encodes CSVTGVLAKNIQYF.

This clonotype was picked up many times. The chain joins TRBV4-2 to TRBJ2-6, with D unclear. Per the germline V gene, CDR1 is LGHNA and CDR2 is YNFKEQ. Trimming took off 4 bases at V and 0 bases at J, with 7 bases between the two ends. This CDR3 contains 15 residues. The CDR3 loop is CASSPRDSGANVLTF. As DNA, the CDR3 is TGTGCCAGCAGCCCGAGAGACTCTGGGGCCAACGTCCTGACTTTC.

The gene calls are TRBV24-1 and TRBJ2-1, with a possible D match to TRBD2 (6 bases). V dropped 5 bases and J dropped 7 bases, with 14 bases sitting between them. The CDR3 covers 14 residues. Germline values: CDR1 KGHDR, CDR2 SFDVKD. Here the CDR3 DNA reads TGTGCCACCAGTGTTCCGGGGGAGGTTAATGAGCAGTTCTTC. This codes for CATSVPGEVNEQFF.

The V and J genes are TRBV4-2 and TRBJ1-2, with D tentatively TRBD1 (5 bases). The CDR3 extends over 13 amino acids. Germline loops: CDR1 LGHNA, CDR2 YNFKEQ. V was clipped by 2 bases and J by 2 bases, with 6 bases between them. The CDR3 reads CASSQQGNYGYTF. CDR3 nucleotide sequence: TGTGCCAGCAGCCAACAGGGCAACTATGGCTACACCTTC.

This clonotype is medium-sized. The rearrangement uses TRBV2 and TRBJ1-5; 9 nucleotides line up with TRBD1. Unmatched junction bases numbered 3, after V lost 6 bases and J lost 3 bases. CDR3 length: 14 amino acids. Germline CDR1 SNHLY, CDR2 FYNNEI. The CDR3 nucleotides are TGTGCCAGCAGCCGGGACAGGGACAATCAGCCCCAGCATTTT. The encoded protein is CASSRDRDNQPQHF. The whole variable domain, filled in from reference TRBV2 and TRBJ1-5, reads EPEVTQTPSHQVTQMGQEVILRCVPISNHLYFYWYRQILGQKVEFLVSFYNNEISEKSEIFDDQFSVERPDGSNFTLKIRSTKLEDSAMYFCASSRDRDNQPQHFGDGTRLSIL.

This clonotype is labeled medium-sized. The CDR3 coding sequence is TGTGCCAGCAGCTTGTACGGGGCTCTTACTTACAATGAGCAGTTCTTC. As protein: CASSLYGALTYNEQFF. The genes are TRBV5-6 and TRBJ2-1; either TRBD1 or TRBD2 may supply D (5 bases each). CDR1 is SGHDT, CDR2 YYEEEE, per germline. V lost 1 base and J 4 bases, leaving 15 bases between the germline ends. The CDR3 spans 16 residues. Filled out from reference TRBV5-6 and TRBJ2-1, the complete variable domain reads DAGVTQSPTHLIKTRGQQVTLRCSPKSGHDTVSWYQQALGQGPQFIFQYYEEEERQRGNFPDRFSGHQFPNYSSELNVNALLLGDSALYLCASSLYGALTYNEQFFGPGTRLTVL.

This clonotype was recorded many times. The chain employs TRBV29-1 and TRBJ2-7; tentatively, D is TRBD1 (6 bases). V lost 6 bases and J lost 2, with 20 bases in between. The CDR3 loop spans 15 amino acids. CDR1 and CDR2 from the germline V gene are SQVTM and ANQGSEA. CDR3: CSVAISRGLAYEQYF. The CDR3 DNA sequence: TGCAGCGTAGCGATTTCCAGGGGCCTCGCCTACGAGCAGTACTTC.

By sample share, this clonotype is medium-sized (0.01 to 0.1%). The rearrangement joins TRBV29-1 to TRBJ2-4; D is undetermined. Trimming pared 2 bases from V and 0 bases from J, leaving 2 bases between. The CDR3 contains 12 residues. Germline assignment: CDR1 SQVTM and CDR2 ANQGSEA. Here the CDR3 DNA reads TGCAGCGTTGAACTAGCCAAAAACATTCAGTACTTC. It specifies CSVELAKNIQYF. Full variable domain (remainder filled in from reference TRBV29-1 and TRBJ2-4): SAVISQKPSRDICQRGTSLTIQCQVDSQVTMMFWYRQQPGQSLTLIATANQGSEATYESGFVIDKFPISRPNLTFSTLTVSNMSPEDSSIYLCSVELAKNIQYFGAGTRLSVL.

The table lists this clonotype with many counts. The chain couples TRBV4-1 to TRBJ2-3; TRBD2 matches at 12 bases. V shed 0 bases and J 3 bases; nucleotides not matched to a gene: 7. The CDR3 spans 18 residues. Germline V lookup: CDR1 MGHRA, CDR2 YSYEKL. The CDR3 is CASSQESLAGGLTDTQYF. The CDR3 nucleotides read TGCGCCAGCAGCCAAGAATCGCTAGCGGGGGGGTTAACAGATACGCAGTATTTT.

This clonotype qualifies as medium-sized. The chain couples TRBV14 to TRBJ1-4, with 7 bases fitting TRBD1. V lost 5 bases, J lost 8 bases, and 11 bases stayed unmatched. The CDR3 has 15 residues. Germline lookup yields CDR1 SGHDN and CDR2 FVKESK. The DNA of the CDR3 is TGTGCCAGCAGCGCCGACAGGGACGAGTACGAAAAACTGTTTTTT. Translating it yields CASSADRDEYEKLFF. The complete variable domain, with remaining parts taken from reference TRBV14 and TRBJ1-4, reads EAGVTQFPSHSVIEKGQTVTLRCDPISGHDNLYWYRRVMGKEIKFLLHFVKESKQDESGMPNNRFLAERTGGTYSTLKVQPAELEDSGVYFCASSADRDEYEKLFFGSGTQLSVL.

This clonotype was found a few times. The gene calls are TRBV25-1 and TRBJ2-7; no reliable D call. Between the trimmed V and J ends, which lost 4 bases and 0 bases, there was a span of 16 bases. CDR1 is MGHDK and CDR2 is SYGVNS in the germline V gene. The CDR3 covers 16 residues. This CDR3 is CASSVSGRPYSYEQYF. DNA of the CDR3: TGTGCCAGCAGTGTATCAGGACGCCCTTACTCCTACGAGCAGTACTTC.

This clonotype was seen ten or more times. The J gene is TRBJ1-3, the V gene TRBV4-2; D uncertain. Germline assignment: CDR1 LGHNA and CDR2 YNFKEQ. V was shortened by 1 base and J by 0 bases, with 10 bases between the two germline ends. The CDR3 loop spans 16 amino acids. The CDR3 coding sequence is TGTGCCAGCAGCCAAGTCTCCGTGATCTCTGGAAACACCATATATTTT. Its protein product is CASSQVSVISGNTIYF.

By proportion, this clonotype is medium-sized (0.01 to 0.1%). The chain recombines TRBV5-6 with TRBJ2-1; 7 bases are shared with TRBD2. The germline V gene encodes CDR1 SGHDT and CDR2 YYEEEE. V gave up 1 base and J gave up 0 bases; unmatched junction bases: 4. The CDR3 runs to 16 residues. The CDR3 reads CASSLLGGSSYNEQFF. CDR3 nucleotides: TGTGCCAGCAGCTTGTTAGGCGGGAGCTCCTACAATGAGCAGTTCTTC.

The chain has TRBV6-2 or TRBV6-3 and TRBJ2-7; 10 bases align to TRBD1. This CDR3 spans 16 amino acids. V lost 4 bases and J lost 7; bases outside the gene matches: 13. Per the germline V gene, CDR1 is MNHEY and CDR2 is SVGEGT. CDR3 DNA sequence: TGTGCCAGCAGTTTCATCCCGGGACAGGGGCCGGGGGAGCAGTACTTC. It is translated as CASSFIPGQGPGEQYF.

The chain combines TRBV29-1 with TRBJ2-1; possibly TRBD1 for D (5 bases). The CDR3 has 12 residues. The V end lost 4 bases, the J end lost 5 bases, and 9 bases lay between the germline ends. Germline V gene lookup returns CDR1 SQVTM and CDR2 ANQGSEA. The CDR3 spells CSVGGLNNEQFF. CDR3 bases: TGCAGCGTTGGGGGCCTTAACAATGAGCAGTTCTTC.

In its sample, this clonotype ranks as medium-sized. The CDR3 spells CSASPTGDTEAFF. As DNA, the CDR3 is TGCAGTGCTAGCCCCACGGGAGACACTGAAGCTTTCTTT. This sequence joins TRBV20-1 and TRBJ1-1; D unclear. Germline CDR1 reads DFQATT; CDR2 reads SNEGSKA (reference sequence). This CDR3 has 13 residues. Trimming took 3 bases from V and 3 from J, leaving 11 bases between them.

This clonotype occurred a few times. J is TRBJ2-3 and V is TRBV2, with D tentatively TRBD2 (5 bases). The V and J ends lost 5 bases and 2 bases respectively, with 14 bases between them. The CDR3 runs to 15 residues. Looked up from germline, CDR1 is SNHLY and CDR2 is FYNNEI. This CDR3 reads CASSPPVGATDTQYF. The CDR3 DNA reads TGTGCCAGCAGTCCCCCTGTGGGAGCCACAGATACGCAGTATTTT.

This clonotype was observed a handful of times. DNA of the CDR3: TGTGCCATTTCGGGGGTGGCGGGAGTAGGGTCCTACAATGAGCAGTTCTTC. Residues: CAISGVAGVGSYNEQFF. This chain links TRBV5-4 with TRBJ2-1, with 7 bases identical to TRBD2. V shed 9 bases and J 1 base; nucleotides not matched to a gene: 16. The germline V gene has CDR1 SGHNT and CDR2 YYREEE (reference sequence). The CDR3 runs to 17 residues.